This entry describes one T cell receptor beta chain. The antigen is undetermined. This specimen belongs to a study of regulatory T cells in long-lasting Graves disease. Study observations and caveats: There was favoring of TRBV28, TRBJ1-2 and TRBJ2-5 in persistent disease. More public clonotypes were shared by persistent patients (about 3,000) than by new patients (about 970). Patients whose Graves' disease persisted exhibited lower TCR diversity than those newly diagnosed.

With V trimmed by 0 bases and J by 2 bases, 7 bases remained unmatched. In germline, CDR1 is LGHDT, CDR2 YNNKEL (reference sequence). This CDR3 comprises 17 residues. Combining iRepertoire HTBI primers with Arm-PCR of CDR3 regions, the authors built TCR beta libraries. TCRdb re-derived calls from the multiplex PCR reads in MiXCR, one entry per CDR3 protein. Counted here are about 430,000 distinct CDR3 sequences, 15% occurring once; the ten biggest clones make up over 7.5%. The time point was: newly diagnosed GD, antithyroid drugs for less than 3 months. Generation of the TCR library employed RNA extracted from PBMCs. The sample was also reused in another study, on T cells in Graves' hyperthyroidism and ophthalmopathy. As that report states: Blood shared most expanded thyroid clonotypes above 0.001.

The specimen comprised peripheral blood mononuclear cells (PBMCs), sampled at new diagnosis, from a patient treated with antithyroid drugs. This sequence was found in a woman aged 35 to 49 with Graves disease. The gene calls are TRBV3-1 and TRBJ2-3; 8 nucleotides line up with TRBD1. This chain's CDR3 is CASSQDWDRTSTDTQYF. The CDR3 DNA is TGTGCCAGCAGCCAAGATTGGGACAGGACTTCCACAGATACGCAGTATTTT.